This T cell receptor (beta chain) originates from a study of T cell changes during pregnancy in multiple sclerosis. The J segment lost 4 bases and the V segment lost 3 bases, leaving 11 bases of the junction unmatched. The germline V gene has CDR1 MDHEN and CDR2 SYDVKM. The CDR3 spans 16 residues. The protocol was immunoSEQ multiplex PCR, while the TCRdb copy is restricted to in-frame clones and leaves out a portion. The table shows 49,000 or so clones, with 94% occurring only once. The TCR originated in a female donor with multiple sclerosis, enrolled in a pregnancy study. The input for sequencing was CD8+ T cells from peripheral blood mononuclear cells, taken before pregnancy. The chain combines TRBV28 with TRBJ2-7, with 8 positions matching TRBD1. CDR3 sequence: CASSFWARGPKYEQYF. CDR3 in DNA: TGTGCCAGCAGTTTTTGGGCCAGGGGGCCCAAGTACGAGCAGTACTTC.